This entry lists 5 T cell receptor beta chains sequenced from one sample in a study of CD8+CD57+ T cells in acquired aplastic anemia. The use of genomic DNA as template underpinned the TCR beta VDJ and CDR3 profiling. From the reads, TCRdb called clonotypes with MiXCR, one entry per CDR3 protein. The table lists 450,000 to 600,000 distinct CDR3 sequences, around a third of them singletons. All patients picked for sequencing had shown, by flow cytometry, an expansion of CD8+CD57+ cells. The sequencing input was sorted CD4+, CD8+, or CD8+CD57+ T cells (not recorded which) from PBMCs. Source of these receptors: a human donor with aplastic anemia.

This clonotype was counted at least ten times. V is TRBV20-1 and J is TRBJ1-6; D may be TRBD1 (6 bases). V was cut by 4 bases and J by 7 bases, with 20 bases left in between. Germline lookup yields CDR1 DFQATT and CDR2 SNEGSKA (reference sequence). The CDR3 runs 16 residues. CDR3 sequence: CSANVRGGERNSPLHF. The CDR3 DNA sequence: TGCAGTGCTAACGTACGGGGGGGCGAGAGGAATTCACCCCTCCACTTT.

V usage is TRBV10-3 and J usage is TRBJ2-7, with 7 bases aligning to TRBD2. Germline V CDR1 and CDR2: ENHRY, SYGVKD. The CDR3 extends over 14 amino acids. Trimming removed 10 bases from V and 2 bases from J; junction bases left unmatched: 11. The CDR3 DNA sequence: TGTGCCAGCAGGACTATAGCGGGCACCTACGAGCAGTACTTC. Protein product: CASRTIAGTYEQYF.

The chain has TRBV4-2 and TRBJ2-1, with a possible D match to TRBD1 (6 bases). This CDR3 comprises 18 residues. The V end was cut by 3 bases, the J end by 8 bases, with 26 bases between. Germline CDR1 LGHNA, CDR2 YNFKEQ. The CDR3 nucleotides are TGTGCCAGCAGCCATGGCTGGGGCCAGGGGCGCCCCGTACATGAGCAGTTCTTC. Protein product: CASSHGWGQGRPVHEQFF.

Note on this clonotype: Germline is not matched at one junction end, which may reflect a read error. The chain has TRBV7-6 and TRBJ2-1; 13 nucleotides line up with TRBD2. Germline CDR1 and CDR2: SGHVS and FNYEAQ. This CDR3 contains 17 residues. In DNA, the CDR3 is TGTGCCAGCAGCTCCCGGACTAGCGGGAGCTCCTACAGTGAGCAGTTCTTC. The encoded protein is CASSSRTSGSSYSEQFF.

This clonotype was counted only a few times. CDR3 nucleotide sequence: TGTGCCAGCAGCTGGTGGGAGGGCTCTGAAGCTTTCTTT. Amino acid sequence: CASSWWEGSEAFF. The V and J genes are TRBV5-5 and TRBJ1-1; D not certain. Germline V gene data show CDR1 as SGHKS and CDR2 as YYEKEE (reference sequence). This CDR3 region has 13 residues. V lost 3 bases and J 6 bases, leaving 12 bases between the germline ends.